What follows are 23 T cell receptor beta chains derived from one specimen sequenced in a study of blood T cell repertoires in COVID-19. Libraries were prepared by immunoSEQ multiplex PCR; TCRdb keeps only in-frame clonotypes and omits some of them. The sample has approximately 210,000 clones; more than 75% are singletons. Sequences were obtained from peripheral blood. The receptors originated from a man aged 50-59 years with COVID-19, enrolled during active disease.

This clone was recorded once. The chain couples TRBV15 to TRBJ1-1, with D hard to call. The CDR3 totals 15 residues. The V end lost 1 base, the J end lost 1 base, and 10 bases lay between the germline ends. Germline V gene lookup returns CDR1 LNHNV and CDR2 YYDKDF (reference sequence). CDR3 DNA sequence: TGTGCCACCAGCAGAGTCGGGTTGGGGAACACTGAAGCTTTCTTT. Residues: CATSRVGLGNTEAFF.

The chain combines TRBV5-5 with TRBJ2-7; 7 bases are shared with TRBD1. There are 12 residues in the CDR3. Per germline, CDR1 SGHKS and CDR2 YYEKEE (reference sequence). V shed 2 bases and J 6 bases; nucleotides not matched to a gene: 2. The CDR3 loop is CASSLSGGEQYF. Here the CDR3 DNA reads TGTGCCAGCAGCTTATCAGGGGGCGAGCAGTACTTC.

The genes are TRBV7-9 and TRBJ1-6; 7 bases are a match to TRBD1. CDR1 is SEHNR, CDR2 FQNEAQ, per germline (reference sequence). Trimming took 2 bases from V and 10 from J; bases not matched to a gene: 5. The CDR3 spans 14 residues. The CDR3 sequence is CASSLSGGRSPLHF. The CDR3 DNA reads as TGTGCCAGCAGCTTATCAGGGGGGCGGTCACCCCTCCACTTT.

The chain uses TRBV6-6 and TRBJ1-2; tentative D call: TRBD1 (5 bases). The CDR3 has 14 amino acids. Germline CDR1 and CDR2: MNHNY and SVGAGI (reference sequence). Trimming left V 6 bases short and J 0 bases short, with 11 bases between. CDR3 DNA: TGTGCCAGCAGCCCCGCAGGGACTAACTATGGCTACACCTTC. This encodes CASSPAGTNYGYTF.

A few counts support this clone. The chain combines TRBV24-1 with TRBJ1-2; the match to TRBD1 covers 9 bases. The germline gives CDR1 KGHDR, CDR2 SFDVKD. CDR3 length equals 12 residues. J gave up 6 bases and V 9 bases, and 4 bases lay outside the gene matches. This CDR3 is CATQGQGDGYTF. The CDR3 nucleotides read TGTGCCACCCAGGGACAGGGAGATGGCTACACCTTC.

In this sample, this clone turned up once. The chain recombines TRBV4-3 with TRBJ2-7, with D tentatively TRBD2 (6 bases). Between the trimmed V and J ends, which lost 5 bases and 4 bases, there was a span of 18 bases. The CDR3 contains 15 residues. In germline, CDR1 is LGHNA, CDR2 YSLEER. For the CDR3, the DNA is TGCGCCAGCAGCGTGGCCTCGACTGGGAGGTACGAGCAGTACTTC. It is translated as CASSVASTGRYEQYF.

The chain has TRBV9 and TRBJ2-2, with 15 positions matching TRBD2. Germline loops: CDR1 SGDLS, CDR2 YYNGEE. V was clipped by 0 bases and J by 2 bases; unmatched bases: 2. The CDR3 totals 18 residues. The CDR3 DNA reads TGTGCCAGCAGCGTAGGGACTAGCGGGAGGGCCAACACCGGGGAGCTGTTTTTT. This gives the protein CASSVGTSGRANTGELFF.

The chain employs TRBV18 and TRBJ2-3; 8 bases align to TRBD1. The CDR3 is 15 residues long. The germline gives CDR1 KGHSH, CDR2 LQKENI. The J segment lost 1 base and the V segment lost 3 bases, leaving 3 bases of the junction unmatched. The CDR3 nucleotides read TGTGCCAGCTCACCTTCGGACAGGGGCACAGATACGCAGTATTTT. Protein: CASSPSDRGTDTQYF. Combining the CDR3 with reference TRBV18 and TRBJ2-3 gives the whole variable domain NAGVMQNPRHLVRRRGQEARLRCSPMKGHSHVYWYRQLPEEGLKFMVYLQKENIIDESGMPKERFSAEFPKEGPSILRIQQVVRGDSAAYFCASSPSDRGTDTQYFGPGTRLTVL.

The chain links TRBV9 to TRBJ2-1; 11 bases match TRBD2. V was clipped by 3 bases and J by 3 bases; unmatched bases: 5. This CDR3 has 16 residues. CDR1 and CDR2 from the germline V gene are SGDLS and YYNGEE. DNA of the CDR3: TGTGCCAGCAGCGGCCCGGGACTAGCGGACTACAATGAGCAGTTCTTC. Translating gives CASSGPGLADYNEQFF.

The V call is TRBV28, the J call TRBJ1-5, with 9 nucleotides matching TRBD1. Per the germline V gene, CDR1 is MDHEN and CDR2 is SYDVKM. This CDR3 has 10 residues. J lost 16 bases, V lost 6 bases, and 4 bases had no gene match. CDR3 loop: CASSGTGFHF. CDR3 nucleotides: TGTGCCAGCAGCGGGACAGGGTTTCATTTT.

In its sample, this clone was seen a few times. The CDR3 sequence is CATSDNRQTYGYTF. CDR3 bases: TGTGCCACCAGTGACAACAGGCAAACCTATGGCTACACCTTC. The rearrangement links TRBV24-1 to TRBJ1-2; D is perhaps TRBD1 (5 bases). V lost 4 bases and J lost 4, with 12 bases in between. Germline assignment: CDR1 KGHDR and CDR2 SFDVKD. CDR3 size: 14 residues.

The chain employs TRBV27 and TRBJ2-7; 11 bases match TRBD2. The CDR3 loop spans 14 amino acids. Germline CDR1 and CDR2: MNHEY and SMNVEV (reference sequence). With 5 bases clipped from V and 3 bases from J, the junction kept 3 bases outside the gene matches. The CDR3 sequence: CASSRLAGHYEQYF. Written as DNA, the CDR3 is TGTGCCAGCAGTCGACTAGCGGGGCACTACGAGCAGTACTTC.

The chain couples TRBV9 to TRBJ2-3; D might be TRBD2 (5 bases). V was clipped by 1 base and J by 4 bases, with 10 bases between them. This CDR3 is built from 14 residues. From germline, CDR1 is SGDLS and CDR2 YYNGEE. The DNA of the CDR3 is TGTGCCAGCAGCGTACGGGGTTCGGCAGATACGCAGTATTTT. Encoded protein: CASSVRGSADTQYF.

This chain uses TRBV5-4 with TRBJ2-7, with D perhaps matching TRBD2 (5 bases). Per germline, CDR1 SGHNT and CDR2 YYREEE (reference sequence). There are 13 residues in the CDR3. V was shortened by 2 bases and J by 1 base, with 7 bases between the two germline ends. The CDR3 nucleotides are TGTGCCAGCAGCTTTCGAGGGTCCTACGAGCAGTACTTC. Protein: CASSFRGSYEQYF.

The chain couples TRBV15 to TRBJ1-1; the D is unclear. Germline CDR1 reads LNHNV; CDR2 reads YYDKDF (reference sequence). Trimming left V 0 bases short and J 0 bases short, with 14 bases between. There are 17 residues in the CDR3. CDR3 loop: CATSRDSQAHMNTEAFF. DNA of the CDR3: TGTGCCACCAGCAGAGATTCCCAGGCCCATATGAACACTGAAGCTTTCTTT.

The V and J genes are TRBV6-4 and TRBJ2-7, with TRBD1 matching over 11 bases. Looked up from germline, CDR1 is MRHNA and CDR2 is SNTAGT. The CDR3 loop spans 18 amino acids. V shed 0 bases, J shed 5 bases, and the junction held 12 bases outside the gene matches. DNA for the CDR3: TGTGCCAGCAGTGACTCGAAAGCGGCTTGGGACAGGGGGAACGAGCAGTACTTC. Amino acids: CASSDSKAAWDRGNEQYF.

The chain recombines TRBV27 with TRBJ2-7, with 11 bases aligning to TRBD2. The CDR3 runs 15 residues. V lost 3 bases and J lost 4; bases outside the gene matches: 5. CDR1 and CDR2 (germline): MNHEY, SMNVEV (reference sequence). CDR3 in DNA: TGTGCCAGCAGTTTGACTAGCGGGATCAAGTACGAGCAGTACTTC. Its protein product is CASSLTSGIKYEQYF.

The chain joins TRBV5-1 to TRBJ1-1; no clear D. The CDR3 consists of 14 residues. The V end lost 5 bases, the J end lost 1 base, and 12 bases lay between the germline ends. Germline V gene sequence: CDR1 SGHRS, CDR2 YFSETQ. The CDR3 sequence: CASRSFSSNTEAFF. The DNA of the CDR3 is TGCGCCAGCAGGTCGTTCAGTTCGAACACTGAAGCTTTCTTT.

The rearrangement links TRBV15 to TRBJ1-4, with 9 positions matching TRBD1. After removal of 5 bases from V and 6 bases from J, the junction contained 10 bases not matched to a gene. Germline V CDR1 and CDR2: LNHNV, YYDKDF (reference sequence). The CDR3 runs to 16 residues. The CDR3 DNA reads as TGTGCCACCAGCCGGGTCGGGACAGGGCGGGATGAAAAACTGTTTTTT. Its protein is CATSRVGTGRDEKLFF.

J is TRBJ2-1 and V is TRBV7-3; 9 nucleotides agree with TRBD2. Trimming removed 5 bases from V and 4 bases from J; junction bases left unmatched: 15. The CDR3 is 18 amino acids. Germline CDR1 SGHTA, CDR2 FQGTGA. This chain's CDR3 is CASSPLGDSGGPYNEQFF. The CDR3, as DNA: TGTGCCAGCAGCCCCCTTGGTGATAGCGGGGGCCCGTACAATGAGCAGTTCTTC.

The rearrangement joins TRBV18 to TRBJ2-3, with 8 bases fitting TRBD1. Germline loops: CDR1 KGHSH, CDR2 LQKENI. This CDR3 is built from 14 residues. With 1 base clipped from V and 6 bases from J, the junction kept 3 bases outside the gene matches. CDR3 sequence (DNA): TGTGCCAGCTCACCACGACAGGGGAGGGATACGCAGTATTTT. Protein sequence: CASSPRQGRDTQYF.

The chain joins TRBV11-3 to TRBJ2-2; no reliable D call. The germline gives CDR1 SGHNT, CDR2 YENEEA. This CDR3 has 13 residues. Trimming left V 4 bases short and J 5 bases short, with 8 bases between. The CDR3 spells CASSSIKTGELFF. For the CDR3, the DNA is TGTGCCAGCAGCTCTATTAAAACCGGGGAGCTGTTTTTT. Drawing the rest from reference TRBV11-3 and TRBJ2-2, the complete variable domain is EAGVVQSPRYKIIEKKQPVAFWCNPISGHNTLYWYLQNLGQGPELLIRYENEEAVDDSQLPKDRFSAERLKGVDSTLKIQPAELGDSAVYLCASSSIKTGELFFGEGSRLTVL.

To note about this clone: Distinct nucleotide sequences in the sample also encode this CDR3. The V call is TRBV19, the J call TRBJ2-3; 7 nucleotides align to TRBD2. The germline V gene encodes CDR1 LNHDA and CDR2 SQIVND (reference sequence). The length of the CDR3 is 16 residues. Trimming removed 1 base from V and 3 bases from J; junction bases left unmatched: 7. CDR3 amino acids: CASSIGGGRGTDTQYF. DNA for the CDR3: TGTGCCAGTAGTATAGGGGGCGGGAGAGGGACAGATACGCAGTATTTT.